This TCR beta chain was identified in a study of tumor and adjacent non-tumor tissue in lung cancer. Across the whole study: Stage I to III disease affected 10 men and roughly five women aged 31 to 76.

Regarding the study as a whole: Normal lung showed higher cumulative top 100 clone frequency than tumor. Patients with more diverse tumor TCRs had worse survival.

No cell sorting was done before RNA was extracted from the tissue. Comments on this clonotype: Its target is unknown. The junction and the germline gene differ at one end; a read error may be behind it.

A modified ARM-PCR protocol with three rounds of nested PCR amplified TCRbeta. TCRdb ran MiXCR on the multiplex PCR reads and lists one entry per CDR3 protein. The sample records over 100,000 distinct CDR3 sequences, roughly 75% being singletons. CDR3 length equals 17 residues. Germline V gene sequence: CDR1 SGHNT, CDR2 YENEEA. The V call is TRBV11-3, the J call TRBJ2-1; 10 nucleotides line up with TRBD2. The sequenced sample was lung tumor tissue. The source of this sequence is a woman aged 60-70 years with non-small cell lung cancer. In DNA form, the CDR3 reads TGTGCCAGCAGCTTAGAGTTGACTAGCGGGTGCCACGATGAGCAGTTATTT. Translation gives CASSLELTSGCHDEQLF.